The following is a T cell receptor beta chain sequence with its context. Its antigen is still unknown. Each PCR replicate from the sorted subsets contained 150 to 250 ng DNA, which is tens of thousands of T cell genomes. Clones were sequenced by immunoSEQ multiplex PCR, and TCRdb holds only the in-frame ones, with some missing. This sample has around 580,000 clones; roughly 98% occur once, and the top ten carry 0.3% to 0.35%. Naive CD8 populations comprised CD45RO-negative cells positively selected for CCR7, excluding terminally differentiated effector memory CD45RA+ cells. The healthy adult donors were HIV-negative and reported no recent acute infections or vaccinations. This specimen comes from a study of shared clonotypes between healthy human individuals. General study points: What limited the represented genetic and exposure-history diversity was the small number of donors. An effect of sequencing depth on clonotype sharing among donors was expected.

V gave up 4 bases and J gave up 1 base, with 16 bases separating them. Per germline, CDR1 SGHDT and CDR2 YYEEEE. The CDR3 length is 16 residues. The chain carries TRBV5-6 and TRBJ2-3, with D tentatively TRBD1 or TRBD2 (6 bases each). This sequence was found in a man under 40 in good health. Sample: naive CD8+ T cells sorted from blood. CDR3 in amino acids: CASSRNGGFRTDTQYF. The CDR3 coding sequence is TGTGCCAGCAGCCGAAACGGGGGCTTCCGCACAGATACGCAGTATTTT.